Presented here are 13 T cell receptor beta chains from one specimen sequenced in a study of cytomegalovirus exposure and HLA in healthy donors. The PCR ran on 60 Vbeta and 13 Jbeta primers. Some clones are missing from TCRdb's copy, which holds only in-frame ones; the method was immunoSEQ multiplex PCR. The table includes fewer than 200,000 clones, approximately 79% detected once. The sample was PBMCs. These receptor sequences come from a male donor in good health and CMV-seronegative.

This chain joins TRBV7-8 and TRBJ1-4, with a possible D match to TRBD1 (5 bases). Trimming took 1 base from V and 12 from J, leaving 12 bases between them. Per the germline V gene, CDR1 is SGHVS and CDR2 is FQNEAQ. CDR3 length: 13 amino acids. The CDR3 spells CASSLVVGRELFF. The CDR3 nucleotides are TGTGCCAGCAGCTTAGTGGTAGGCAGGGAACTGTTTTTT.

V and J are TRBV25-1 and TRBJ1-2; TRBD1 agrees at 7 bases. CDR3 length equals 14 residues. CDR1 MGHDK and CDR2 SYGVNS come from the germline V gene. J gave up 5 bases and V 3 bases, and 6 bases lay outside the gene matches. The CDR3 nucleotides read TGTGCCAGCAGTGATCCGGCCAGGGGGTATGGCTACACCTTC. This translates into CASSDPARGYGYTF.

Here the CDR3 reads CASSLDKAVSGNTIYF. DNA for the CDR3: TGTGCCAGCAGCTTGGACAAGGCGGTTTCTGGAAACACCATATATTTT. The V call is TRBV5-4, the J call TRBJ1-3, with unresolved D. The CDR3 is made up of 16 amino acids. Trimming shortened V by 0 bases and J by 1 base, and 11 bases separated the two germline ends. Germline CDR1 and CDR2: SGHNT and YYREEE (reference sequence). Supplemented by reference TRBV5-4 and TRBJ1-3, the full variable domain reads ETGVTQSPTHLIKTRGQQVTLRCSSQSGHNTVSWYQQALGQGPQFIFQYYREEENGRGNFPPRFSGLQFPNYSSELNVNALELDDSALYLCASSLDKAVSGNTIYFGEGSWLTVV.

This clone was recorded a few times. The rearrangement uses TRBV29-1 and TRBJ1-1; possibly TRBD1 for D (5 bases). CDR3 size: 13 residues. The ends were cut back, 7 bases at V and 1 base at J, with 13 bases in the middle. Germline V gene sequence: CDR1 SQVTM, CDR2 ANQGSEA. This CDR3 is CSGMTEKNTEAFF. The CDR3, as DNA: TGCAGCGGGATGACAGAGAAGAACACTGAAGCTTTCTTT.

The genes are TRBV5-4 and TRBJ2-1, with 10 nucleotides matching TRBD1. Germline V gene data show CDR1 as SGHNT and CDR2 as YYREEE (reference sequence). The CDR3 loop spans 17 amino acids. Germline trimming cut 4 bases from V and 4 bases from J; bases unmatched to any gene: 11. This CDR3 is CASSGKVDRGGYNEQFF. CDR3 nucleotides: TGTGCCAGCAGCGGGAAGGTGGACAGGGGGGGTTACAATGAGCAGTTCTTC.

The CDR3 coding sequence is TGTGCCACGGACAGGGGGCCCCTTGGGGCTGAAGCTTTCTTT. Translation: CATDRGPLGAEAFF. J is TRBJ1-1 and V is TRBV6-6, with 11 bases lining up with TRBD1. The CDR3 is 14 amino acids. The ends lost 10 bases at V and 6 bases at J; junction bases unmatched: 10. Germline loops: CDR1 MNHNY, CDR2 SVGAGI (reference sequence).

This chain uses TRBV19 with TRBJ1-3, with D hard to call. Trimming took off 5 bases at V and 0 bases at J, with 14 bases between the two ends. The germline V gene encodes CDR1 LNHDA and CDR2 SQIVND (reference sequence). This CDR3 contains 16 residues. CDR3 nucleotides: TGTGCCAGTAGTGTACAGTGGTCGTACTCTGGAAACACCATATATTTT. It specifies CASSVQWSYSGNTIYF.

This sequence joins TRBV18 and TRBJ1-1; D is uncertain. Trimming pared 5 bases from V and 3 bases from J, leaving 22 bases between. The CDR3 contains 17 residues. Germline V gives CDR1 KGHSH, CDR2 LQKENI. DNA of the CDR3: TGTGCCAGCTCAAATTCCTTCGCGGGTATGAGGGACACTGAAGCTTTCTTT. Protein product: CASSNSFAGMRDTEAFF. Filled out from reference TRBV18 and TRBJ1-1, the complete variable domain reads NAGVMQNPRHLVRRRGQEARLRCSPMKGHSHVYWYRQLPEEGLKFMVYLQKENIIDESGMPKERFSAEFPKEGPSILRIQQVVRGDSAAYFCASSNSFAGMRDTEAFFGQGTRLTVV.

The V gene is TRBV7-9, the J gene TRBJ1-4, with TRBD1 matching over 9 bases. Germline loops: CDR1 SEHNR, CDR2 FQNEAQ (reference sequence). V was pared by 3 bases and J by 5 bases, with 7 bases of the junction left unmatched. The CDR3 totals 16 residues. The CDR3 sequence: CASSFIPGQGNEKLFF. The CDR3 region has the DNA TGTGCCAGCAGCTTTATTCCGGGACAGGGAAATGAAAAACTGTTTTTT.

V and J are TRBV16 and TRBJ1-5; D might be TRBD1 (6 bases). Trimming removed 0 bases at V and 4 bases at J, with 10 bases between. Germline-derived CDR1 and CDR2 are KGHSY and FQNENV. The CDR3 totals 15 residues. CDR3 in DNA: TGTGCCAGCAGCCAATCGTGGCAGGGGAATCAGCCCCAGCATTTT. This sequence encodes CASSQSWQGNQPQHF.

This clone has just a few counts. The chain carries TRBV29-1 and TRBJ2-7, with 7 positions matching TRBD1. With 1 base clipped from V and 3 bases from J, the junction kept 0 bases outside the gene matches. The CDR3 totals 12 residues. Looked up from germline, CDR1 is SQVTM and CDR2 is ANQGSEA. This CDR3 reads CSVEAGGYEQYF. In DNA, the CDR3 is TGCAGCGTTGAAGCAGGGGGCTACGAGCAGTACTTC.

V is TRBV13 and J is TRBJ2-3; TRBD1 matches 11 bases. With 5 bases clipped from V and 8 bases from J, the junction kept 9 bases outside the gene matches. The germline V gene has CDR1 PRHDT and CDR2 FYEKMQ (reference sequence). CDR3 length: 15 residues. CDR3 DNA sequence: TGTGCCAGCAGCCTCGGACAGGGGGCGGCTGTTACGCAGTATTTT. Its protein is CASSLGQGAAVTQYF.

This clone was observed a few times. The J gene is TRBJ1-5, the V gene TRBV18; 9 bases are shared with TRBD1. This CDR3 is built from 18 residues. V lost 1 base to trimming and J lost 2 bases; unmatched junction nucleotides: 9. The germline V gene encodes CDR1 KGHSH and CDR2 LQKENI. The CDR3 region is CASSPRGGGTGRNQPQHF. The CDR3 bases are TGTGCCAGCTCACCACGGGGTGGGGGGACAGGGCGCAATCAGCCCCAGCATTTT.